This T cell receptor (beta chain) was sequenced for a study of T-cell memory formation after mild COVID-19. TCRdb re-called the 5' RACE reads with MiXCR, one entry per CDR3 protein. The sample shows 55,000 to 75,000 distinct CDR3 sequences, about a quarter of them seen only once. V gave up 0 bases and J gave up 3 bases, with 12 bases separating them. CDR1 is SGHRS, CDR2 YFSETQ, per germline. The CDR3 spans 16 residues. This clonotype is labeled as medium-sized. Sample: PBMCs or a T cell subset sorted from them (not recorded which). V usage is TRBV5-1 and J usage is TRBJ2-2; D is ambiguous. The receptor's source is a young man who had mild COVID-19 (a few samples of this study predate the infection). Cell type and time point are not known. DNA for the CDR3: TGCGCCAGCAGCTTGGCGGTTGGAGCCTACACCGGGGAGCTGTTTTTT. It yields the protein CASSLAVGAYTGELFF.